A single sample is the source of the 12 T cell receptor beta chains below, sequenced in a study of cytomegalovirus exposure and HLA in healthy donors. PCR involved 60 Vbeta and 13 Jbeta primers. TCRdb keeps only in-frame clones here, not all; method: immunoSEQ multiplex PCR. The sample lists some 150,000 clones, around four fifths occurring once. Input material: PBMCs. The origin of the receptors is a woman aged 40 to 55 in good health and CMV-seronegative.

The chain recombines TRBV29-1 with TRBJ1-2; 9 positions agree with TRBD1. Germline assignment: CDR1 SQVTM and CDR2 ANQGSEA. V lost 7 bases and J lost 4; bases outside the gene matches: 4. The CDR3 consists of 12 residues. Here the CDR3 DNA reads TGCAGCGCCGAACAGGGGGCCTATGGCTACACCTTC. Its translation is CSAEQGAYGYTF. The variable domain in full, with the rest retrieved from reference TRBV29-1 and TRBJ1-2, is SAVISQKPSRDICQRGTSLTIQCQVDSQVTMMFWYRQQPGQSLTLIATANQGSEATYESGFVIDKFPISRPNLTFSTLTVSNMSPEDSSIYLCSAEQGAYGYTFGSGTRLTVV.

The gene calls are TRBV5-1 and TRBJ1-2, with 9 nucleotides matching TRBD1. V was pared by 0 bases and J by 0 bases, with 3 bases of the junction left unmatched. Germline lookup yields CDR1 SGHRS and CDR2 YFSETQ. CDR3 size: 16 residues. CDR3 DNA: TGCGCCAGCAGCTTGGTGGGACAGGGCCCTAACTATGGCTACACCTTC. Amino acid sequence: CASSLVGQGPNYGYTF. Together with reference TRBV5-1 and TRBJ1-2, the CDR3 gives the full variable domain: KAGVTQTPRYLIKTRGQQVTLSCSPISGHRSVSWYQQTPGQGLQFLFEYFSETQRNKGNFPGRFSGRQFSNSRSEMNVSTLELGDSALYLCASSLVGQGPNYGYTFGSGTRLTVV.

The chain couples TRBV4-3 to TRBJ1-6, with a possible D match to TRBD1 (5 bases). CDR1 and CDR2 (germline): LGHNA, YSLEER. The CDR3 contains 15 residues. V lost 1 base to trimming and J lost 7 bases, with 11 bases between them. The CDR3 DNA sequence: TGCGCCAGCAGCCAAGTTACGACAGCGAATTCACCCCTCCACTTT. Protein: CASSQVTTANSPLHF.

This chain uses TRBV4-1 with TRBJ2-1, with 14 nucleotides matching TRBD2. The CDR3 has 16 residues. Germline V lookup: CDR1 MGHRA, CDR2 YSYEKL. Trimming cost V 4 bases and J 10 bases; bases outside gene matches: 9. The CDR3 spells CASSPLGLAGAGEQFF. The CDR3 DNA reads TGCGCCAGCAGCCCGCTGGGACTAGCGGGGGCGGGAGAGCAGTTCTTC.

This rearrangement joins TRBV7-2 to TRBJ1-2, with a tentative D call TRBD1 (5 bases). This CDR3 is built from 14 residues. The ends were cut back, 3 bases at V and 8 bases at J, with 16 bases in the middle. CDR1 and CDR2 (germline): SGHTA, FQGNSA. CDR3 in DNA: TGTGCCAGCAGCTTTACGGGGGGTTCTGGAGGCTACACCTTC. Protein product: CASSFTGGSGGYTF.

The chain has TRBV15 and TRBJ2-5, with 9 bases aligning to TRBD2. Germline CDR1 is LNHNV and CDR2 is YYDKDF (reference sequence). The length of the CDR3 is 17 residues. Germline trimming cut 5 bases from V and 5 bases from J; bases unmatched to any gene: 15. The CDR3 protein is CATSGPGLAPKGETQYF. DNA of the CDR3: TGTGCCACCAGCGGGCCGGGACTAGCCCCCAAAGGGGAGACCCAGTACTTC.

The chain recombines TRBV29-1 with TRBJ2-1; 9 positions match TRBD1. After removal of 5 bases from V and 9 bases from J, the junction contained 14 bases not matched to a gene. The CDR3 runs 15 residues. CDR1 is SQVTM and CDR2 is ANQGSEA in the germline V gene. Here the CDR3 reads CSVYQKQGASSEQFF. The CDR3 nucleotides read TGCAGCGTTTATCAAAAACAGGGGGCTTCAAGTGAGCAGTTCTTC.

The CDR3 protein is CASSVAGHNTGELFF. CDR3 nucleotides: TGTGCCAGCAGCGTAGCGGGACATAACACCGGGGAGCTGTTTTTT. The chain joins TRBV9 to TRBJ2-2; D perhaps matches TRBD1 (6 bases). V was trimmed by 0 bases and J by 2 bases, leaving 8 bases between them. Germline V gives CDR1 SGDLS, CDR2 YYNGEE. The CDR3 runs 15 residues.

The chain employs TRBV4-3 and TRBJ2-3, with 9 bases matching TRBD1. The germline V gene has CDR1 LGHNA and CDR2 YSLEER. The V segment lost 2 bases and the J segment 3 bases; nucleotides outside the gene matches: 3. The CDR3 runs to 15 residues. The CDR3 sequence is CASSQLDRGTDTQYF. The CDR3 nucleotides are TGCGCCAGCAGCCAATTAGACAGGGGGACAGATACGCAGTATTTT.

The chain couples TRBV5-6 to TRBJ2-2; the D gene is possibly TRBD2 (5 bases). Germline CDR1 SGHDT, CDR2 YYEEEE. Between the trimmed V and J ends, which lost 6 bases and 3 bases, there was a span of 18 bases. This CDR3 spans 16 amino acids. The CDR3 coding sequence is TGTGCCAGCACTACGGTACCCGGGGTGGACACCGGGGAGCTGTTTTTT. This encodes CASTTVPGVDTGELFF.

V gene TRBV2 combines with J gene TRBJ1-2; 8 bases match TRBD1. V dropped 8 bases and J dropped 8; count of bases not matched to a gene: 13. The germline V gene encodes CDR1 SNHLY and CDR2 FYNNEI. The CDR3 sequence is 14 residues long. The CDR3 is CASGIGQGIWGYTF. The CDR3 DNA reads TGTGCCAGCGGGATTGGACAGGGTATTTGGGGCTACACCTTC.

The chain has TRBV5-1 and TRBJ1-1; the match to TRBD1 covers 7 bases. V was pared by 1 base and J by 4 bases, with 13 bases of the junction left unmatched. Germline-derived CDR1 and CDR2 are SGHRS and YFSETQ. The CDR3 loop spans 17 amino acids. The CDR3: CASSLMTLGRGTTEAFF. In DNA form, the CDR3 reads TGCGCCAGCAGCTTGATGACTTTGGGCAGGGGGACCACTGAAGCTTTCTTT.